This is a list of T cell receptor beta chains from one sample in a study of CD8 T cells in ankylosing spondylitis. One entry per CDR3 protein, called by TCRdb with MiXCR from the 5' RACE reads. The repertoire holds more than 600,000 distinct CDR3 sequences, with roughly 20% as singletons. The sequencing sample was made of blood, either unsorted or a sorted T cell fraction (not recorded which). These receptors originate from a male donor with ankylosing spondylitis. Both conserved end residues are part of each CDR3. The order of the fields is V gene, CDR3 length, J gene, CDR3 protein.

TRBV6-2/TRBV6-3	17	TRBJ2-2	CASKPNTSGGGTGELFF
TRBV7-9	16	TRBJ1-2	CASSLRPGGQTYGYTF
TRBV7-9	15	TRBJ1-1	CASSQIGVGGTEAFF
TRBV7-3	13	TRBJ2-3	CASSSPTGHTQYF
TRBV5-1	14	TRBJ1-4	CASSFGQTYEKLFF
TRBV9	15	TRBJ2-5	CASSFSSGRGETQYF
TRBV4-3	16	TRBJ2-5	CASSPAVAGGRETQYF
TRBV20-1	15	TRBJ1-5	CSARLRTLGNQPQHF
TRBV24-1	16	TRBJ2-1	CATGALETSGRNEQFF
TRBV20-1	13	TRBJ2-7	CSARTGGEYEQYF
TRBV3-1	15	TRBJ2-1	CASSHEGLLYNEQFF
TRBV29-1	12	TRBJ2-7	CSVRDSPYEQYF
TRBV5-1	13	TRBJ2-7	CASSDNDPNEQYF
TRBV12-3/TRBV12-4	17	TRBJ1-1	CASSPYPGDIVNTEAFF
TRBV20-1	15	TRBJ1-1	CSARDFGQREAEAFF
TRBV12-3/TRBV12-4	13	TRBJ1-1	CASSLARTEEAFF
TRBV3-1	18	TRBJ2-1	CASSHLRLAGGLNNEQFF
TRBV4-1	16	TRBJ2-2	CASSQVGVANTGELFF
TRBV2	13	TRBJ2-2	CASSVWGTGELFF
TRBV27	15	TRBJ1-5	CASSLSRGSGQPQHF
TRBV12-3/TRBV12-4	16	TRBJ2-4	CASSLAGSGGYNIQYF
TRBV4-1	15	TRBJ2-1	CASSQDVGQYNEQFF
TRBV15	16	TRBJ2-1	CATSPPLRQRDNKQFF
TRBV12-3/TRBV12-4	15	TRBJ2-3	CASSPTGRNTDTQYF
TRBV20-1	12	TRBJ2-5	CSAPLNQETQYF
TRBV6-1	14	TRBJ1-2	CASSTRQPSYGYTF
TRBV7-8	12	TRBJ1-1	CASRGIGNEAFF